This T cell receptor (beta chain) derives from a study of T cells in Graves' hyperthyroidism and ophthalmopathy. The CDR3 extends over 15 amino acids. The J segment lost 4 bases and the V segment lost 4 bases, leaving 4 bases of the junction unmatched. Germline V gene sequence: CDR1 MNHEY, CDR2 SVGEGT. Amplified TCR beta CDR3 regions derived from RNA transcripts. HTBI primers were employed in a first-round RT-PCR of the TCR CDR3. TCRdb re-analysed the multiplex PCR reads in MiXCR, keeping a single row per CDR3 protein. The sample has around 370,000 distinct CDR3 sequences, less than 20% seen once. General observations from the study: The majority of expanded thyroid clonotypes above 0.001 also appeared in blood. The model foresaw ophthalmopathy a median roughly 6 months prior to onset.

This clonotype was seen ten or more times. Its target is unknown. This receptor was taken from a man between 18 and 29 years old with Graves' ophthalmopathy. The chain has TRBV6-2 or TRBV6-3 and TRBJ2-3; 11 nucleotides line up with TRBD2. Sample: blood. The CDR3 spells CASSFSGGGSDTQYF. CDR3 DNA sequence: TGTGCCAGCAGTTTTAGCGGGGGGGGGTCAGATACGCAGTATTTT.